The 10 T cell receptor beta chains presented below share a single source sample, sequenced in a study of blood T cell repertoires in COVID-19. TCRdb keeps only in-frame clones here, not all; method: immunoSEQ multiplex PCR. The sample has under 150,000 clones, 70% to 90% seen once. The sequenced material came from peripheral blood. The receptor source for this set is a man aged 30 to 39 with acute or convalescent COVID-19.

This chain connects TRBV27 to TRBJ1-1; D may be TRBD1 (6 bases). The CDR3 is 14 residues long. CDR1 MNHEY and CDR2 SMNVEV come from the germline V gene (reference sequence). The V end was cut by 6 bases, the J end by 0 bases, with 11 bases between. CDR3 sequence reads: CASSLGHVNTEAFF. In nucleotides, the CDR3 is TGTGCCAGCAGCCTGGGACACGTGAACACTGAAGCTTTCTTT.

This chain uses TRBV30 with TRBJ2-7, with D unclear. Germline V lookup: CDR1 GTSNPN, CDR2 SVGIG (reference sequence). The V and J ends lost 8 bases and 0 bases respectively, with 14 bases between them. The CDR3 length is 13 residues. CDR3 sequence: CAAGEPHSYEQYF. The CDR3 DNA reads as TGTGCCGCCGGAGAGCCCCACTCCTACGAGCAGTACTTC.

The V gene is TRBV6-5, the J gene TRBJ1-5, with D unclear. The CDR3 has 15 amino acids. Germline CDR1 is MNHEY and CDR2 is SVGAGI. V dropped 6 bases and J dropped 0 bases, with 12 bases sitting between them. CDR3 protein: CASRTGKNSNQPQHF. CDR3 nucleotide sequence: TGTGCCAGCAGGACCGGGAAAAATAGCAATCAGCCCCAGCATTTT.

The chain uses TRBV30 and TRBJ1-6; D gene ambiguous. Trimming removed 2 bases from V and 9 bases from J, with 8 bases in between. Germline CDR1 GTSNPN, CDR2 SVGIG (reference sequence). This CDR3 comprises 12 residues. CDR3 in DNA: TGTGCCTGGAGTCAGAGGTTTTCACCCCTCCACTTT. Amino acids: CAWSQRFSPLHF.

The chain couples TRBV9 to TRBJ2-3; the match to TRBD2 covers 8 bases. This CDR3 region has 15 residues. With V trimmed by 4 bases and J by 3 bases, 7 bases remained unmatched. Germline CDR1 is SGDLS and CDR2 is YYNGEE. CDR3 in DNA: TGTGCCAGCAGCACCGCGGGGGGCCTAACAGATACGCAGTATTTT. Its protein is CASSTAGGLTDTQYF.

The chain links TRBV11-2 to TRBJ1-2, with D unresolved. V gave up 0 bases and J gave up 8 bases, with 13 bases separating them. The germline V gene encodes CDR1 SGHAT and CDR2 FQNNGV. This CDR3 region has 14 residues. CDR3 DNA: TGTGCCAGCAGCTTAGACCTTAGTTCGAGCGGCTACACCTTC. It specifies CASSLDLSSSGYTF.

This chain joins TRBV4-2 and TRBJ1-1, with 8 positions matching TRBD1. The CDR3 covers 16 residues. V trimming: 1 base; J trimming: 4 bases; junction bases outside the gene matches: 8. Germline V gene lookup returns CDR1 LGHNA and CDR2 YNFKEQ. The CDR3 DNA follows: TGTGCCAGCAGCCAAGTGGACAGGGTCGGGGCCACTGAAGCTTTCTTT. Residues: CASSQVDRVGATEAFF.

This rearrangement joins TRBV2 to TRBJ2-5, with a possible D match to TRBD1 (6 bases). The CDR3 contains 13 residues. Trimming took 5 bases from V and 4 from J, leaving 11 bases between them. CDR1 SNHLY and CDR2 FYNNEI come from the germline V gene. The CDR3 protein is CASSPDRPETQYF. CDR3 DNA sequence: TGTGCCAGCAGTCCCGACAGGCCAGAGACCCAGTACTTC.

Here the CDR3 reads CASSQDRETYQETQYF. The CDR3 coding sequence is TGTGCCAGCAGCCAGGACAGGGAAACTTACCAAGAGACCCAGTACTTC. This chain links TRBV5-6 with TRBJ2-5; 8 nucleotides line up with TRBD1. Trimming took 4 bases from V and 0 from J; bases not matched to a gene: 8. Germline lookup yields CDR1 SGHDT and CDR2 YYEEEE. The CDR3 totals 16 residues.

The chain has TRBV30 and TRBJ1-6; D might be TRBD1 (5 bases). CDR1 is GTSNPN, CDR2 SVGIG, per germline (reference sequence). CDR3 size: 16 residues. V lost 1 base and J lost 7, with 17 bases in between. The CDR3 nucleotides read TGTGCCTGGAGTGGGTACGAGCCCGGGGGGAATTCACCCCTCCACTTT. Its protein product is CAWSGYEPGGNSPLHF. Combining the CDR3 with reference TRBV30 and TRBJ1-6 gives the whole variable domain SQTIHQWPATLVQPVGSPLSLECTVEGTSNPNLYWYRQAAGRGLQLLFYSVGIGQISSEVPQNLSASRPQDRQFILSSKKLLLSDSGFYLCAWSGYEPGGNSPLHFGNGTRLTVT.